Sequencing of this T cell receptor beta chain was carried out in a study of beta chain features in type 1 diabetes. The investigators reverse transcribed all of the isolated RNA, so they sequenced expressed TCRB transcripts. Using immunoSEQ multiplex PCR, the repertoire was profiled, and TCRdb retains in-frame clones only, with some absent. Of 360,000 or so clones listed, 15% to 20% are singletons. Regarding the study as a whole: Type 1 diabetes patients had fewer VDJ junction insertions and more deletions. TCRB rearrangement may or may not be influenced by HLA type; here this remained unresolved.

The single heparinised draw taken from each donor contained around 120 mL of blood on average. Sorting based on CD45RO/CCR7/CD25/CD127/CD95/CD27 separated CD4+ naive, central memory, regulatory and stem cell-like memory cells. V dropped 4 bases and J dropped 4 bases, with 13 bases sitting between them. Germline V gene sequence: CDR1 SNHLY, CDR2 FYNNEI. The CDR3 has 14 residues. A remark on this clone: The antigen is not known.

Input material: naive CD4+ T cells from blood. This TCR was sampled from a woman aged 18-35 years in good health. The chain employs TRBV2 and TRBJ2-5; possible D gene TRBD2, 5 bases. CDR3 coding DNA: TGTGCCAGCAGTGGAACTAGTGCCCGAGAGACCCAGTACTTC. Translating gives CASSGTSARETQYF.